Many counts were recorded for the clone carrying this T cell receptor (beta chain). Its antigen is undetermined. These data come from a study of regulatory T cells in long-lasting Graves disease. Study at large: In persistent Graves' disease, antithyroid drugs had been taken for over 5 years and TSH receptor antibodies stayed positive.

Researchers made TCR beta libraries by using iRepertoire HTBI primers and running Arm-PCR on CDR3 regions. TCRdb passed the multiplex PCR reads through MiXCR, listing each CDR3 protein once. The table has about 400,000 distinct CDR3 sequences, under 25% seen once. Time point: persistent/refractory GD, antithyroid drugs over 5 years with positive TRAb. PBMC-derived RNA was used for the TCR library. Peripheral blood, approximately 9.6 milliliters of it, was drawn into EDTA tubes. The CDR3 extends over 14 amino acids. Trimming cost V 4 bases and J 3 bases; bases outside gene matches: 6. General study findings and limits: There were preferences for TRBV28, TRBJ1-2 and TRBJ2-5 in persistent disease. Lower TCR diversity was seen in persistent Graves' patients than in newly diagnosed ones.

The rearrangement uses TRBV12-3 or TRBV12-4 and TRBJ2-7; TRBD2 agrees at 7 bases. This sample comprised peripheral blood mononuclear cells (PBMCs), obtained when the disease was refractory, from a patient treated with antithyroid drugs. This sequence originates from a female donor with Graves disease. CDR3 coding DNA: TGTGCCAGCAGTTCCTCGGGACTATTCTACGAGCAGTACTTC. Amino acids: CASSSSGLFYEQYF.